This T cell receptor (beta chain) was identified in a study of human T cells and chemical hapten exposure. The library tagged individual cDNA molecules with unique molecular identifiers. TCRdb redid the calling of the RACE reads with MiXCR, one entry per CDR3 protein. The table records tens of thousands of distinct CDR3 sequences, approximately 11% of them present only once. As concerns this clonotype: As yet, its antigen is unknown.

The CDR3 is made up of 14 amino acids. Deletions cut 1 base from V and 5 bases from J, with 11 bases between. The time point denotes: pre-sensitization, week 0. Treatment in this sample: therapeutic diphenylcyclopropenone sensitization with weekly scalp DPC. Non-pregnant alopecia patients aged 18 to 70, suitable for DPC therapy. Findings and limits, study-wide: The formation of large CDR3 similarity clusters by expanded TCRs significantly exceeded that of controls. DPC sensitization produced no change in TCRs with frequency above 1 in 1000.

This sequence joins TRBV12-3 or TRBV12-4 and TRBJ2-5, with D possibly being TRBD2 (6 bases). Specimen: whole blood, collected in connection with sensitization to the hapten diphenylcyclopropenone (DPC). The origin of this receptor is a woman between 50 and 59 years old with alopecia areata. Some clones in this sample may be carry-over from other donors' samples. CDR3 amino acids: CASSLGLVAETQYF. The CDR3 DNA is TGTGCCAGCAGTTTAGGACTAGTCGCCGAGACCCAGTACTTC.